This T cell receptor (beta chain) came from a study of cytotoxic CD8 clonotypes in ibrutinib-treated CLL. Study results and caveats: Under therapy, public clonotypes either contracted or stayed stable, and they were uncommon. At baseline, clonality was higher than in age-matched healthy donors and correlated with CD8+ counts.

On this clone itself: Antigen specificity is unknown.

There are 20 residues in the CDR3. Unmatched junction bases numbered 19, after V lost 3 bases and J lost 0 bases. CDR1 and CDR2 (germline): WNHNN, SYGVQD (reference sequence). Measured with immunoSEQ multiplex PCR; TCRdb has only the in-frame clones, and not every one. The sample shows under 300,000 clones, around 77% of them seen only once. Frozen PBMC stocks contributed about 2.2 micrograms of genomic DNA to the TCR beta libraries. V and J are TRBV10-1 and TRBJ1-1; 7 positions agree with TRBD1. Sample: PBMCs, taken at disease progression, from a patient treated with ibrutinib. The TCR sequence derives from a human donor with chronic lymphocytic leukemia. CDR3 loop: CASSESGTALKGVMNTEAFF. CDR3 DNA: TGCGCCAGCAGTGAATCCGGGACAGCTCTAAAGGGAGTCATGAACACTGAAGCTTTCTTT.